This T cell receptor (beta chain) was sequenced for a study of T cells after yellow fever vaccination. The CDR3 extends over 13 amino acids. Germline loops: CDR1 ENHRY, CDR2 SYGVKD. With 11 bases removed from V and 1 base from J, the gap between germline ends came to 12 bases. TCRdb re-derived calls from the 5' RACE reads in MiXCR, one entry per CDR3 protein. The data show more than 450,000 distinct CDR3 sequences, 21% seen once. In its sample, this clonotype was seen a few times. The rearrangement uses TRBV10-3 and TRBJ1-5, with a possible D match to TRBD1 (6 bases). This TCR was sampled from a man aged 18 to 30 who received the YFV17D yellow fever vaccine. The sequenced sample was PBMCs, obtained about 21 days after the first yellow fever vaccination. Here the CDR3 reads CASRDTSNQPQHF. The CDR3 DNA sequence: TGTGCCTCCAGGGACACGAGCAATCAGCCCCAGCATTTT.